A selection of T cell receptor beta chains follows, all from one sample in a study of blood T cell repertoires in COVID-19. TCRdb keeps only in-frame clones here, not all; method: immunoSEQ multiplex PCR. The sample consists of approximately 220,000 clones, 83% of them appearing once. The sequenced material came from PBMCs or T cells enriched from blood (not recorded which). The receptor source for this set is a woman between 40 and 50 years old who had been exposed to COVID-19. CDR3s include the opening cysteine and the closing phenylalanine or tryptophan. A D gene is named only where the DNA matches it firmly. For some rows the clone size is stated as once, few or many, or as a class when expanded; others skip it.

v_gene	d_gene	abundance	j_gene	CDR3aa	CDR3nt
TRBV9	TRBD2	once	TRBJ2-1	CASSVDASGGAEEQFF	TGTGCCAGCAGCGTAGATGCTAGCGGGGGGGCGGAGGAGCAGTTCTTC
TRBV9	.	.	TRBJ1-1	CASSGRMGLPTEAFF	TGTGCCAGCAGCGGGCGGATGGGGCTCCCCACTGAAGCTTTCTTT
TRBV24-1	TRBD1	.	TRBJ2-1	CATSDEGADEQFF	TGTGCCACCAGTGATGAGGGGGCAGATGAGCAGTTCTTC
TRBV28	.	.	TRBJ1-3	CASSLDGWSSGNTIYF	TGTGCCAGCAGTTTAGATGGATGGAGCTCTGGAAACACCATATATTTT
TRBV30	.	.	TRBJ2-3	CAWSRPFEGGPGDTQYF	TGTGCCTGGAGCAGACCCTTTGAGGGGGGGCCGGGAGATACGCAGTATTTT
TRBV2	TRBD2	few	TRBJ2-1	CASIGGLAGNEQFF	TGTGCCAGCATCGGGGGACTAGCGGGGAATGAGCAGTTCTTC
TRBV18	.	.	TRBJ1-4	CASSNRQELFF	TGTGCCAGCTCAAACAGACAGGAACTGTTTTTT
TRBV9	TRBD1	.	TRBJ1-5	CASSVEGGPNQPQHF	TGTGCCAGCAGCGTAGAAGGGGGCCCCAATCAGCCCCAGCATTTT
TRBV5-1	.	.	TRBJ2-1	CASSLVPLGEQFF	TGCGCCAGCAGCTTGGTACCCCTCGGGGAGCAGTTCTTC
TRBV2	TRBD1	few	TRBJ1-1	CASGTGVRNTEAFF	TGTGCCAGCGGGACAGGGGTGAGGAACACTGAAGCTTTCTTT
TRBV11-2	.	.	TRBJ2-3	CASSLGGPTDTQYF	TGTGCCAGCAGCCTGGGGGGTCCCACAGATACGCAGTATTTT
TRBV29-1	TRBD1	.	TRBJ2-2	CSAQGAPGQPGELFF	TGCAGCGCCCAGGGGGCACCGGGGCAGCCCGGGGAGCTGTTTTTT
TRBV9	TRBD2	.	TRBJ2-1	CASSFDGTSYNEQFF	TGTGCCAGCAGCTTTGACGGGACTAGTTACAATGAGCAGTTCTTC
TRBV19	.	.	TRBJ1-6	CASSITGGSPLHF	TGTGCCAGTAGTATAACCGGGGGATCACCCCTCCACTTT
TRBV19	.	.	TRBJ1-5	CASSNLGYSNQPQHF	TGTGCCAGCTCCAATTTGGGCTATAGCAATCAGCCCCAGCATTTT
TRBV18	TRBD2	.	TRBJ2-5	CASSLDPGGATQYF	TGTGCCAGCTCACTCGACCCGGGAGGGGCGACCCAGTACTTC
TRBV7-2	TRBD2	.	TRBJ2-1	CASSPRLAGGHEQFF	TGTGCCAGCAGTCCTAGACTAGCGGGGGGGCATGAGCAGTTCTTC
TRBV5-1	.	.	TRBJ1-3	CASSFSGQSSGNTIYF	TGCGCCAGCAGCTTCTCAGGGCAGAGCTCTGGAAACACCATATATTTT
TRBV19	.	.	TRBJ2-5	CASSIGGRGETQYF	TGTGCCAGTAGTATTGGGGGAAGGGGGGAGACCCAGTACTTC
TRBV2	.	many	TRBJ1-5	CASSDRGWSNQPQHF	TGTGCCAGCAGTGACAGGGGATGGAGCAATCAGCCCCAGCATTTT
TRBV5-1	.	once	TRBJ1-2	CASSLGQANYGYTF	TGCGCCAGCAGCTTGGGACAAGCTAACTATGGCTACACCTTC
TRBV21-1	.	.	TRBJ1-5	CASSDRGPGNNQPQHF	TGTGCCAGTTCGGACAGGGGGCCGGGAAATAATCAGCCCCAGCATTTT
TRBV7-3	.	.	TRBJ1-2	CASSPRGGSYGYTF	TGTGCCAGCAGCCCGCGAGGGGGTTCGTATGGCTACACCTTC
TRBV4-2	.	.	TRBJ1-3	CASSQEATVSGNTIYF	TGTGCCAGCAGCCAAGAGGCGACAGTCTCTGGAAACACCATATATTTT
TRBV6-5	TRBD2	.	TRBJ2-5	CASSYSVLAGEETQYF	TGTGCCAGCAGTTACTCGGTCCTAGCGGGAGAGGAGACCCAGTACTTC
TRBV2	.	.	TRBJ2-7	CASRWTQNSYEQYF	TGTGCCAGCAGGTGGACACAAAACTCCTACGAGCAGTACTTC
TRBV11-1	.	once	TRBJ2-3	CASSLSRTNTDTQYF	TGTGCCAGCAGCTTAAGCCGGACAAACACAGATACGCAGTATTTT
TRBV5-1	.	.	TRBJ1-2	CASSLAIGVREAGYTF	TGCGCCAGCAGCTTGGCCATAGGCGTCAGGGAAGCTGGCTACACCTTC
TRBV5-1	TRBD1	.	TRBJ2-2	CASSARDRVTNTGELFF	TGCGCCAGCAGCGCCCGGGACAGGGTCACTAACACCGGGGAGCTGTTTTTT
TRBV18	.	.	TRBJ1-1	CASSPLGDTEAFF	TGTGCCAGCTCACCTCTAGGGGACACTGAAGCTTTCTTT
TRBV7-2	TRBD1	once	TRBJ1-2	CASSSDREFGYTF	TGTGCCAGCAGCTCGGACAGGGAATTTGGCTACACCTTC
TRBV19	TRBD2	.	TRBJ2-1	CASRLAGGPVNEQFF	TGTGCCAGTAGACTAGCGGGGGGGCCAGTGAATGAGCAGTTCTTC
TRBV6-2/TRBV6-3	.	.	TRBJ2-7	CASSPFRTADSYEQYF	TGTGCCAGCAGTCCCTTCCGGACAGCGGACTCCTACGAGCAGTACTTC
TRBV28	.	.	TRBJ1-1	CASSPYRELADTEAFF	TGTGCCAGCAGTCCGTACAGGGAATTGGCGGACACTGAAGCTTTCTTT
TRBV3-1/TRBV3-2	.	.	TRBJ2-1	CASSHPDRRNEQFF	TGTGCCAGCAGCCACCCGGACAGAAGGAATGAGCAGTTCTTC
TRBV28	.	.	TRBJ1-4	CAKQVPVLATNEKLFF	TGTGCCAAGCAGGTTCCGGTCTTGGCAACTAATGAAAAACTGTTTTTT
TRBV6-2/TRBV6-3	TRBD2	.	TRBJ2-1	CASSPLDSGGDEQFF	TGTGCCAGCAGTCCCCTGGATAGCGGGGGGGACGAGCAGTTCTTC
TRBV6-2/TRBV6-3	TRBD1	once	TRBJ1-1	CASSSGWMGTGSTLMRPEAFF	TGTGCCAGCAGTTCCGGGTGGATGGGGACAGGATCAACCCTTATGCGCCCTGAAGCTTTCTTT
TRBV9	.	.	TRBJ2-2	CASSTRINTGELFF	TGTGCCAGCAGCACTAGGATTAACACCGGGGAGCTGTTTTTT
TRBV6-5	TRBD1	once	TRBJ2-2	CASSYGTGDTGELFF	TGTGCCAGCAGTTACGGGACAGGGGACACCGGGGAGCTGTTTTTT
TRBV18	.	.	TRBJ1-3	CASSPATSLWRNTIYF	TGTGCCAGCTCACCCGCTACATCTCTCTGGAGGAACACCATATATTTT
TRBV4-3	.	.	TRBJ2-1	CASSQDRGVDEQFF	TGCGCCAGCAGCCAAGACAGGGGAGTGGATGAGCAGTTCTTC
TRBV5-4	.	.	TRBJ2-7	CASTQDRTYEQYF	TGTGCCAGCACCCAAGACAGAACCTACGAGCAGTACTTC
TRBV5-1	.	.	TRBJ2-2	CASSFYRDKSGELFF	TGCGCCAGCAGCTTCTACAGGGATAAGTCCGGGGAGCTGTTTTTT
TRBV5-5	.	once	TRBJ2-7	CASSLGQGPYEQYF	TGTGCCAGCAGCTTGGGGCAGGGCCCCTACGAGCAGTACTTC
TRBV27	TRBD1	.	TRBJ1-1	CASRQGGARGNTEAFF	TGTGCCAGCAGGCAGGGGGGCGCGCGGGGGAACACTGAAGCTTTCTTT
TRBV2	.	.	TRBJ1-1	CASSLTGYPTAEAFF	TGTGCCAGCAGTCTAACAGGTTATCCGACCGCTGAAGCTTTCTTT
TRBV28	TRBD1	few	TRBJ1-5	CASRLTGGNQPQHF	TGTGCCAGCAGGTTGACAGGGGGCAATCAGCCCCAGCATTTT
TRBV5-1	TRBD1	.	TRBJ1-2	CASSGKGQGEFYGYTF	TGCGCCAGCAGCGGGAAGGGACAGGGAGAGTTCTATGGCTACACCTTC
TRBV7-2	.	.	TRBJ1-1	CASSLTGLTFSGNTEAFF	TGTGCCAGCAGCTTGACTGGACTCACCTTTTCCGGGAACACTGAAGCTTTCTTT
TRBV7-9	.	.	TRBJ1-2	CASSPTPLERGYTF	TGTGCCAGCAGCCCGACCCCTCTCGAGCGGGGCTACACCTTC
TRBV6-5	TRBD1	.	TRBJ1-5	CASSYGTGIQPQHF	TGTGCCAGCAGTTACGGGACAGGGATTCAGCCCCAGCATTTT
TRBV5-1	TRBD1	.	TRBJ1-1	CASSFRKGQITEAFF	TGCGCCAGCAGCTTCCGAAAGGGACAGATCACTGAAGCTTTCTTT
TRBV4-1	TRBD1	.	TRBJ2-1	CASSQADRGWGEQFF	TGCGCCAGCAGCCAAGCGGACAGGGGATGGGGTGAGCAGTTCTTC
TRBV5-8	.	.	TRBJ2-2	CASTLAQNTGELFF	TGTGCCAGCACCCTGGCCCAGAACACCGGGGAGCTGTTTTTT
TRBV2	.	.	TRBJ2-1	CASSVTFNEQFF	TGTGCCAGCAGTGTAACTTTCAATGAGCAGTTCTTC
TRBV27	.	once	TRBJ1-1	CASSLDRRNTEAFF	TGTGCCAGCAGTTTAGACAGGAGGAACACTGAAGCTTTCTTT